Listed here are 26 T cell receptor beta chains from one sample, sequenced in a study of blood T cell repertoires in COVID-19. Here immunoSEQ multiplex PCR was the method, and the copy in TCRdb shows in-frame clones only, minus some. The profile covers about 380,000 clones, with 85% appearing a single time and roughly 3.4% taken by the ten largest. The sequencing sample was made of peripheral blood. The receptor set was obtained from a woman aged 18 to 35 with acute or convalescent COVID-19.

The CDR3 spells CASSSEDTQYF. In DNA, the CDR3 is TGTGCCAGCAGTTCGGAGGACACGCAGTATTTT. This chain links TRBV28 with TRBJ2-3, with a tentative D call TRBD2 (5 bases). This CDR3 comprises 11 residues. CDR1 and CDR2 from the germline V gene are MDHEN and SYDVKM. Deletions cut 4 bases from V and 9 bases from J, with 8 bases between.

V is TRBV3-1 (or the pseudogene TRBV3-2) and J is TRBJ1-2; D perhaps matches TRBD1 (5 bases). There are 17 residues in the CDR3. The germline gives CDR1 LGHDT, CDR2 YNNKEL (reference sequence). V lost 0 bases and J 0 bases, leaving 14 bases between the germline ends. This CDR3 reads CASSQDGGRGSNYGYTF. In DNA, the CDR3 is TGTGCCAGCAGCCAAGATGGGGGGAGAGGGTCTAACTATGGCTACACCTTC.

The V and J genes are TRBV6-5 and TRBJ1-6, with D unclear. The V gene lost 4 bases and the J gene lost 9 bases, with 16 bases spanning the gap. Germline V CDR1 and CDR2: MNHEY, SVGAGI. The CDR3 sequence is 15 residues long. The CDR3 sequence is CASSSDGRKSSPLHF. The CDR3 bases are TGTGCCAGCAGTTCCGACGGGAGGAAGTCTTCACCCCTCCACTTT.

In DNA, the CDR3 is TGTGCCTGGATGGCAGACTTCCTTGGAAACACCATATATTTT. Translation: CAWMADFLGNTIYF. This chain connects TRBV30 to TRBJ1-3, with no clear D. Per germline, CDR1 GTSNPN and CDR2 SVGIG (reference sequence). V shed 4 bases and J shed 3 bases, with 13 bases lying between them. This CDR3 has 14 amino acids.

The chain links TRBV7-3 to TRBJ2-2, with D perhaps TRBD1 (6 bases). The germline CDR1 and CDR2 sequences are SGHTA and FQGTGA. V lost 6 bases to trimming and J lost 1 base, with 9 bases between them. This CDR3 region has 14 residues. In DNA form, the CDR3 reads TGTGCCAGCAGGCTGACAGGGAACACCGGGGAGCTGTTTTTT. It yields the protein CASRLTGNTGELFF.

This clone was counted once. The chain recombines TRBV28 with TRBJ1-6; 7 bases align to TRBD1. In germline, CDR1 is MDHEN, CDR2 SYDVKM. V shed 5 bases and J 2 bases; nucleotides not matched to a gene: 6. The CDR3 extends over 16 amino acids. CDR3 sequence (DNA): TGTGCCAGCAGTCCGCTCGACAGGGCCTATAATTCACCCCTCCACTTT. Protein: CASSPLDRAYNSPLHF.

The chain links TRBV9 to TRBJ2-6, with TRBD1 matching over 9 bases. After removal of 0 bases from V and 0 bases from J, the junction contained 10 bases not matched to a gene. Per germline, CDR1 SGDLS and CDR2 YYNGEE. The CDR3 runs to 20 residues. The CDR3: CASSVDSAGTGISGANVLTF. The CDR3 DNA follows: TGTGCCAGCAGCGTAGACTCCGCCGGGACAGGGATCTCTGGGGCCAACGTCCTGACTTTC.

V gene TRBV7-9 combines with J gene TRBJ2-5, with 10 nucleotides matching TRBD1. Germline V gene sequence: CDR1 SEHNR, CDR2 FQNEAQ (reference sequence). Unmatched junction bases numbered 6, after V lost 5 bases and J lost 6 bases. The length of the CDR3 is 14 residues. The CDR3 loop reads CASSPTGGAQTQYF. The CDR3 DNA reads as TGTGCCAGCAGCCCGACAGGGGGCGCACAGACCCAGTACTTC.

Regarding this clone: The identical CDR3 is also encoded by other nucleotide sequences in the sample. The rearrangement uses TRBV12-3 or TRBV12-4 and TRBJ1-1; D unclear. V lost 1 base and J lost 2, with 5 bases in between. The CDR3 spans 13 residues. CDR3 amino acids: CASSLGGNTEAFF. Written as DNA, the CDR3 is TGTGCCAGCAGTTTAGGAGGTAACACTGAAGCTTTCTTT.

The chain has TRBV9 and TRBJ1-2, with a tentative D call TRBD1 (5 bases). CDR1 SGDLS and CDR2 YYNGEE come from the germline V gene. The V gene lost 0 bases and the J gene lost 6 bases, with 9 bases spanning the gap. CDR3 size: 13 residues. CDR3 amino acids: CASSVVVGDGYTF. DNA of the CDR3: TGTGCCAGCAGCGTAGTCGTAGGGGATGGCTACACCTTC. Using reference TRBV9 and TRBJ1-2 for the parts outside the CDR3, the full variable domain is DSGVTQTPKHLITATGQRVTLRCSPRSGDLSVYWYQQSLDQGLQFLIQYYNGEERAKGNILERFSAQQFPDLHSELNLSSLELGDSALYFCASSVVVGDGYTFGSGTRLTVV.

The chain carries TRBV5-1 and TRBJ2-5, with D possibly matching TRBD2 (7 bases). CDR1 and CDR2 from the germline V gene are SGHRS and YFSETQ. There are 14 residues in the CDR3. Trimming left V 4 bases short and J 5 bases short, with 15 bases between. This CDR3 is CASSLTAGAETQYF. CDR3 coding DNA: TGCGCCAGCAGCCTGACGGCGGGGGCGGAGACCCAGTACTTC.

This chain joins TRBV6-1 and TRBJ1-5; TRBD1 aligns across 7 bases. The CDR3 is 14 amino acids. The V segment lost 1 base and the J segment 6 bases; nucleotides outside the gene matches: 3. CDR1 is MNHNS and CDR2 is SASEGT in the germline V gene. The CDR3 nucleotides read TGTGCCAGCAGTGAAGGTGCAGGGGGTCAGCCCCAGCATTTT. It translates to CASSEGAGGQPQHF.

The chain carries TRBV20-1 and TRBJ2-5; D perhaps matches TRBD1 (6 bases). From germline, CDR1 is DFQATT and CDR2 SNEGSKA (reference sequence). CDR3 length: 11 residues. This CDR3 reads CSLYRGETQYF. For the CDR3, the DNA is TGCAGCCTTTATAGGGGGGAGACCCAGTACTTC.

The V gene is TRBV5-1, the J gene TRBJ2-7; TRBD1 aligns across 7 bases. The CDR3 loop spans 15 amino acids. The V gene end was trimmed by 2 bases and the J gene end by 7 bases; junction bases not matched to a gene: 12. Per germline, CDR1 SGHRS and CDR2 YFSETQ. The CDR3 loop is CASSFRDRGFDEQYF. The CDR3 nucleotides are TGCGCCAGCAGCTTCCGGGACAGAGGTTTTGATGAGCAGTACTTC.

This chain links TRBV6-5 with TRBJ2-5, with 9 bases lining up with TRBD2. Germline values: CDR1 MNHEY, CDR2 SVGAGI. J was trimmed by 5 bases and V by 2 bases; bases with no gene match: 9. The CDR3 covers 16 residues. As DNA, the CDR3 is TGTGCCAGCAGTTACAGTCCTAGCGGGGCTTGGGAGACCCAGTACTTC. Translation gives CASSYSPSGAWETQYF.

The chain links TRBV24-1 to TRBJ1-5; 7 bases agree with TRBD1. Germline values: CDR1 KGHDR, CDR2 SFDVKD. Trimming cost V 4 bases and J 4 bases; bases outside gene matches: 6. The CDR3 has 15 amino acids. CDR3: CATSEGTDWNQPQHF. In DNA form, the CDR3 reads TGTGCCACCAGTGAGGGGACAGATTGGAATCAGCCCCAGCATTTT.

The chain uses TRBV19 and TRBJ2-3; D is unresolved. The CDR3 covers 13 residues. The V gene lost 5 bases and the J gene lost 6 bases, with 12 bases spanning the gap. Germline CDR1 and CDR2: LNHDA and SQIVND (reference sequence). The CDR3 sequence: CASSALVGDTQYF. CDR3 DNA: TGTGCCAGTAGTGCCCTAGTTGGGGATACGCAGTATTTT.

The chain employs TRBV4-1 and TRBJ2-4; 7 positions match TRBD1. The CDR3 consists of 17 residues. Unmatched junction bases numbered 8, after V lost 0 bases and J lost 3 bases. CDR1 is MGHRA, CDR2 YSYEKL, per germline. This CDR3 reads CASSQDPSGTDKNIQYF. CDR3 DNA sequence: TGCGCCAGCAGCCAAGATCCCTCCGGGACAGACAAAAACATTCAGTACTTC.

The J gene is TRBJ2-7, the V gene TRBV2, with D possibly matching TRBD2 (7 bases). V shed 6 bases and J shed 8 bases, with 23 bases lying between them. Germline CDR1 is SNHLY and CDR2 is FYNNEI. The CDR3 runs to 15 residues. CDR3: CASSPEGGGQTKQYF. The DNA for the CDR3 is TGTGCCAGCAGCCCAGAGGGCGGGGGCCAGACGAAGCAGTACTTC.

DNA of the CDR3: TGTGCCAGCAGCTTGGACAGGGGAAGGGAGCAGTACTTC. It translates to CASSLDRGREQYF. This chain uses TRBV11-1 with TRBJ2-7; 9 bases agree with TRBD1. This CDR3 comprises 13 residues. Germline values: CDR1 SGHAT, CDR2 FQDESV (reference sequence). V was clipped by 3 bases and J by 7 bases; unmatched bases: 4.

The CDR3 DNA is TGTGCCAGCAGTCAGGGTAGGAGCAATCAGCCCCAGCATTTT. This translates into CASSQGRSNQPQHF. The chain recombines TRBV5-6 with TRBJ1-5; D might be TRBD1 (5 bases). V was shortened by 5 bases and J by 1 base, with 10 bases between the two germline ends. The CDR3 is 14 amino acids. The germline V gene has CDR1 SGHDT and CDR2 YYEEEE.

The CDR3 coding sequence is TGTGCCAGCAGCCTCGGGAGATCCCAAGAGACCCAGTACTTC. Its protein is CASSLGRSQETQYF. This chain connects TRBV7-7 to TRBJ2-5; D perhaps matches TRBD2 (6 bases). The CDR3 extends over 14 amino acids. The germline V gene has CDR1 SSHAT and CDR2 FNYEAQ (reference sequence). V was pared by 5 bases and J by 1 base, with 11 bases between.

The chain couples TRBV5-1 to TRBJ2-5; 15 bases fit TRBD2. Per germline, CDR1 SGHRS and CDR2 YFSETQ. Trimming removed 4 bases from V and 5 bases from J; junction bases left unmatched: 3. The CDR3 contains 15 residues. The CDR3 protein is CASSPGLAGGETQYF. The DNA of the CDR3 is TGCGCCAGCAGCCCGGGACTAGCGGGGGGCGAGACCCAGTACTTC. The whole variable domain, filled in from reference TRBV5-1 and TRBJ2-5, reads KAGVTQTPRYLIKTRGQQVTLSCSPISGHRSVSWYQQTPGQGLQFLFEYFSETQRNKGNFPGRFSGRQFSNSRSEMNVSTLELGDSALYLCASSPGLAGGETQYFGPGTRLLVL.

V gene TRBV5-6 combines with J gene TRBJ2-7, with 10 bases identical to TRBD1. In germline, CDR1 is SGHDT, CDR2 YYEEEE. The CDR3 sequence is 14 residues long. The trim removed 4 bases at V and 4 bases at J, leaving 5 bases unmatched. CDR3: CASSPGQGGYEQYF. CDR3 nucleotide sequence: TGTGCCAGCAGCCCTGGACAGGGGGGGTACGAGCAGTACTTC.

This chain uses TRBV6-5 with TRBJ1-2, with 10 nucleotides matching TRBD1. Per germline, CDR1 MNHEY and CDR2 SVGAGI. V lost 8 bases and J lost 5; bases outside the gene matches: 8. The CDR3 sequence is 14 residues long. The chain's CDR3 is CASGTDRGKYGYTF. CDR3 DNA sequence: TGTGCCAGCGGAACGGACAGGGGGAAGTATGGCTACACCTTC.

V is TRBV5-8 and J is TRBJ2-2; no firm D call. CDR1 and CDR2 from the germline V gene are SGHTS and YDEGEE. This CDR3 spans 11 amino acids. Trimming removed 3 bases from V and 6 bases from J, with 3 bases in between. The CDR3 here is CASSSSGELFF. CDR3 DNA sequence: TGTGCCAGCAGCTCCTCCGGGGAGCTGTTTTTT. The full variable domain, with the rest looked up from reference TRBV5-8 and TRBJ2-2, is EAGVTQSPTHLIKTRGQQATLRCSPISGHTSVYWYQQALGLGLQFLLWYDEGEERNRGNFPPRFSGRQFPNYSSELNVNALELEDSALYLCASSSSGELFFGEGSRLTVL.